This T cell receptor beta chain was identified in a study of CD8 T cells in Susac syndrome. Reverse transcription used about 0.45 to 1 ug RNA and random hexamers. Via MiXCR, TCRdb re-called the immunoSEQ multiplex PCR reads, giving one row per CDR3 protein. Of about 200,000 distinct CDR3 sequences listed, roughly nine tenths are singletons. This CDR3 has 15 amino acids. Material: CD8+ T cells from PBMCs. The sequence was obtained from a human donor with multiple sclerosis. The chain is built from TRBV21-1 and TRBJ1-6; TRBD1 is taken as the D call from the table, unchecked against the DNA. TRBV21-1 is labeled a pseudogene. CDR3: CASSNRQGFISPLHF. The DNA for the CDR3 is TGTGCCAGCAGCAACCGACAGGGATTTATTTCACCCCTCCACTTT.